These 22 T cell receptor beta chains were all obtained from the same sample, sequenced in a study of breast tumors, draining lymph nodes, adjacent tissues (dated by TCRdb to about 2016). Receptors were amplified or captured by multiplex PCR. Sequencing was carried out with an Illumina HiSeq 2000. TCRdb reanalyzed the raw reads on its own, using fastp at Q25 for trimming and MiXCR for clone calling, and kept in-frame beta chains. Entries that share a CDR3 protein sequence are merged under the most common genes and DNA. The table for this sample lists under 250,000 distinct CDR3 sequences; approximately 30% of them were counted only once. The ten largest clones represent 1.4% of the sample. Lymph node samples were obtained from the axillary draining lymph nodes of breast cancer patients. The sequencing input was axillary lymph node tissue. The source of these receptors is a female donor with breast cancer. Some clones in this sample may be carry-over from other donors' samples.

The chain joins TRBV5-5 to TRBJ1-1; TRBD1 matches 8 bases. The CDR3 is 15 residues long. The V and J ends lost 4 bases and 4 bases, in that order; junction bases with no gene match: 9. CDR1 SGHKS and CDR2 YYEKEE come from the germline V gene (reference sequence). For the CDR3, the DNA is TGTGCCAGCAGCAGGACAGGGTGGGATAGCACTGAAGCTTTCTTT. Translated: CASSRTGWDSTEAFF.

Remarks on this clonotype: A much larger clonotype is one base distant, so this may be a read error. The chain carries TRBV20-1 and TRBJ2-7; D is uncertain. The CDR3 loop spans 14 amino acids. The germline V gene encodes CDR1 DFQATT and CDR2 SNEGSKA (reference sequence). The chain's CDR3 is CSASEWRSSSEQYF. Written as DNA, the CDR3 is TGCAGTGCTAGTGAGTGGCGGAGCTCCTCCGAGCAGTACTTC.

In the case of this clonotype: The junction differs from germline at one of its ends, possibly a read error. The V gene is TRBV6-5, the J gene TRBJ2-6, with a possible D match to TRBD2 (6 bases). The CDR3 consists of 16 residues. Germline loops: CDR1 MNHEY, CDR2 SVGAGI. The DNA of the CDR3 is TGTGCCAGCAGCCCGCCCGGGACCGGCGGGGCCTACGTCCTGACTTTC. This gives the protein CASSPPGTGGAYVLTF.

The sample holds many counts of this clonotype. The chain has TRBV6-2 or TRBV6-3 and TRBJ2-2, with 8 positions matching TRBD1. The CDR3 totals 15 residues. After removal of 5 bases from V and 9 bases from J, the junction contained 11 bases not matched to a gene. Germline V lookup: CDR1 MNHEY, CDR2 SVGEGT. DNA of the CDR3: TGTGCCAGCAGTCTGAGAACAGGGGGTGACCGGGAGCTGTTTTTT. This encodes CASSLRTGGDRELFF.

In this sample, this clonotype turned up once. Sequence at one end of the junction differs from germline and may be a read error. Here the CDR3 DNA reads TGTGCCATCAGTGACGGGGGGGAACCACCCCCAGCTTTT. Its translation: CAISDGGEPPPAF. The chain uses TRBV10-3 and TRBJ1-5; D is possibly TRBD1 (5 bases). The length of the CDR3 is 13 residues. The germline V gene encodes CDR1 ENHRY and CDR2 SYGVKD.

As regards this clonotype: This sequence may be a read error, since a much larger clone differs from it by one base. The V and J genes are TRBV5-5 and TRBJ2-7, with 12 bases aligning to TRBD1. Germline values: CDR1 SGHKS, CDR2 YYEKEE (reference sequence). This CDR3 has 15 residues. V shed 1 base and J 6 bases; nucleotides not matched to a gene: 5. For the CDR3, the DNA is TGTGCCAGCAGCTTGCCCAGGGACAGGGGGCGCGAGCAGTACTTC. Its translation is CASSLPRDRGREQYF.

The chain uses TRBV6-5 and TRBJ2-7; 7 bases are shared with TRBD2. In germline, CDR1 is MNHEY, CDR2 SVGAGI. V was clipped by 11 bases and J by 1 base; unmatched bases: 8. This CDR3 is built from 13 residues. This chain's CDR3 is CAGRQRDSYEQYF. CDR3 nucleotide sequence: TGTGCCGGGAGGCAGCGGGATTCCTACGAGCAGTACTTC.

At least ten counts were recorded for this clonotype. The V gene is TRBV6-1, the J gene TRBJ2-3; 10 bases align to TRBD2. CDR1 is MNHNS and CDR2 is SASEGT in the germline V gene. With V trimmed by 11 bases and J by 5 bases, 7 bases remained unmatched. CDR3 size: 13 residues. Here the CDR3 DNA reads TGTGCCGGCCAGCGGGAGGGCCGAGATACGCAGTATTTT. Amino acids: CAGQREGRDTQYF.

This clonotype was recorded only once. V is TRBV7-8 and J is TRBJ1-6, with 7 bases identical to TRBD1. J gave up 5 bases and V 4 bases, and 5 bases lay outside the gene matches. CDR1 and CDR2 from the germline V gene are SGHVS and FQNEAQ. The length of the CDR3 is 15 residues. The CDR3 DNA sequence: TGTGCCAGCAGCTGTCCGGGGACAGATAATTCACCCCTCCACTTT. Its protein is CASSCPGTDNSPLHF. The whole variable domain, filled in from reference TRBV7-8 and TRBJ1-6, reads GAGVSQSPRYKVAKRGQDVALRCDPISGHVSLFWYQQALGQGPEFLTYFQNEAQLDKSGLPSDRFFAERPEGSVSTLKIQRTQQEDSAVYLCASSCPGTDNSPLHFGNGTRLTVT.

This clonotype appeared many times. The V and J genes are TRBV20-1 and TRBJ2-7; 10 positions match TRBD2. The J segment lost 6 bases and the V segment lost 5 bases, leaving 13 bases of the junction unmatched. Germline CDR1 DFQATT, CDR2 SNEGSKA (reference sequence). The CDR3 extends over 15 amino acids. The CDR3: CSAPFLLAGASEQYF. CDR3 in DNA: TGCAGTGCTCCCTTCCTCCTAGCGGGAGCTTCCGAGCAGTACTTC.

This clonotype has just a few counts. The V and J genes are TRBV2 and TRBJ2-4, with 8 bases fitting TRBD2. CDR1 and CDR2 from the germline V gene are SNHLY and FYNNEI. Losses at the gene ends were 6 bases for V and 0 bases for J; bases not matched to a gene: 4. The CDR3 is 15 amino acids. CDR3 region: CASSGAGVAKNIQYF. CDR3 DNA sequence: TGTGCCAGCAGCGGAGCGGGGGTAGCCAAAAACATTCAGTACTTC.

V and J are TRBV9 and TRBJ2-1, with D unclear. The germline CDR1 and CDR2 sequences are SGDLS and YYNGEE. Trimming left V 2 bases short and J 6 bases short, with 15 bases between. CDR3 length: 15 residues. The CDR3 protein is CASSVSGAPANEQFF. The CDR3 nucleotides read TGTGCCAGCAGCGTTTCAGGTGCCCCGGCCAATGAGCAGTTCTTC.

This clonotype was seen many times. In DNA form, the CDR3 reads TGTGCCAGCAGAGATACTAGCGGGAGGATCGTCGGGGAGCTGTTTTTT. Its protein product is CASRDTSGRIVGELFF. The chain carries TRBV6-2 or TRBV6-3 and TRBJ2-2, with TRBD2 matching over 12 bases. Germline V gene sequence: CDR1 MNHEY, CDR2 SVGEGT. The CDR3 runs 16 residues. V shed 6 bases, J shed 7 bases, and the junction held 9 bases outside the gene matches.

This clonotype appeared once. The junction does not match germline at one end; this may be a read error. The chain has TRBV3-1 and TRBJ2-1, with D perhaps TRBD1 (6 bases). This CDR3 has 17 residues. Germline CDR1 reads LGHDT; CDR2 reads YNNKEL (reference sequence). The DNA for the CDR3 is TGTGCCAGCAGCCAACCGGCCGGGCTCAGCAGGGGCAATGAGCAGTCCTTC. Its protein product is CASSQPAGLSRGNEQSF.

V usage is TRBV11-3 and J usage is TRBJ2-1, with 10 nucleotides matching TRBD2. The CDR3 contains 17 residues. CDR1 and CDR2 (germline): SGHNT, YENEEA. Trimming at V came to 5 bases and at J to 4 bases, leaving 11 bases not matched to a gene. CDR3: CASSAGTVAGGYNEQFF. Written as DNA, the CDR3 is TGTGCCAGCAGCGCCGGGACGGTAGCGGGAGGATACAATGAGCAGTTCTTC.

This clonotype was counted at least ten times. V usage is TRBV5-1 and J usage is TRBJ2-3; TRBD1 or TRBD2 may be the D gene (5 bases each). The CDR3 extends over 15 amino acids. CDR1 SGHRS and CDR2 YFSETQ come from the germline V gene. V was shortened by 1 base and J by 2 bases, with 11 bases between the two germline ends. This CDR3 reads CASSLNGDLTDTQYF. The CDR3 DNA is TGCGCCAGCAGCTTGAATGGGGACCTCACAGATACGCAGTATTTT.

In its sample, this clonotype was seen many times. The rearrangement joins TRBV19 to TRBJ1-5, with no clear D. The CDR3 sequence is 12 residues long. Germline V CDR1 and CDR2: LNHDA, SQIVND (reference sequence). V gave up 5 bases and J gave up 7 bases, with 9 bases separating them. Here the CDR3 reads CASSPHGQPQHF. CDR3 in DNA: TGTGCCAGTAGTCCCCACGGCCAGCCCCAGCATTTT.

This clonotype was counted only a few times. A much more abundant neighbour one base away suggests this may be a read error. CDR3 sequence: CSARHLSSYTEQFF. DNA of the CDR3: TGCAGTGCTAGACATCTTAGCTCCTACACTGAGCAGTTCTTC. The chain couples TRBV20-1 to TRBJ2-1, with no clear D. The CDR3 covers 14 residues. Germline assignment: CDR1 DFQATT and CDR2 SNEGSKA (reference sequence).

V usage is TRBV20-1 and J usage is TRBJ2-2; no firm D call. Germline loops: CDR1 DFQATT, CDR2 SNEGSKA (reference sequence). This CDR3 region has 11 residues. Trimming removed 3 bases at V and 3 bases at J, with 2 bases between. CDR3 DNA: TGCAGTGCTAGGGACACCGGGGAGCTGTTTTTT. Amino acid sequence: CSARDTGELFF.

In the case of this clonotype: Mismatch with germline at one junction end may stem from a read error. The CDR3 loop is CASSVDGRGDQPQHF. The CDR3 DNA is TGTGCCAGCAGCGTAGATGGTAGGGGAGATCAGCCTCAGCATTTT. The chain is built from TRBV9 and TRBJ1-5; a possible D gene is TRBD1 (5 bases). The CDR3 is 15 residues long. Looked up from germline, CDR1 is SGDLS and CDR2 is YYNGEE.

This clonotype was recorded at least ten times. CDR3 region: CSARNQGGNSPLHF. DNA for the CDR3: TGCAGTGCTAGAAATCAGGGGGGCAATTCACCCCTCCACTTT. V is TRBV20-1 and J is TRBJ1-6; the match to TRBD1 covers 7 bases. The V and J ends lost 2 bases and 7 bases, in that order; junction bases with no gene match: 5. Germline V gene sequence: CDR1 DFQATT, CDR2 SNEGSKA (reference sequence). This CDR3 is built from 14 residues.

Turning to this clonotype: A much larger clone differs from this one at a single base, so this may be a read error. J is TRBJ1-5 and V is TRBV11-3; D uncertain. Trimming stripped 5 bases from V and 5 bases from J, with 19 bases between. Per the germline V gene, CDR1 is SGHNT and CDR2 is YENEEA. The CDR3 contains 16 residues. This CDR3 is CASSHGFGWVDQPQHF. CDR3 in DNA: TGTGCCAGCAGCCACGGTTTCGGATGGGTCGATCAGCCCCAGCATTTT.